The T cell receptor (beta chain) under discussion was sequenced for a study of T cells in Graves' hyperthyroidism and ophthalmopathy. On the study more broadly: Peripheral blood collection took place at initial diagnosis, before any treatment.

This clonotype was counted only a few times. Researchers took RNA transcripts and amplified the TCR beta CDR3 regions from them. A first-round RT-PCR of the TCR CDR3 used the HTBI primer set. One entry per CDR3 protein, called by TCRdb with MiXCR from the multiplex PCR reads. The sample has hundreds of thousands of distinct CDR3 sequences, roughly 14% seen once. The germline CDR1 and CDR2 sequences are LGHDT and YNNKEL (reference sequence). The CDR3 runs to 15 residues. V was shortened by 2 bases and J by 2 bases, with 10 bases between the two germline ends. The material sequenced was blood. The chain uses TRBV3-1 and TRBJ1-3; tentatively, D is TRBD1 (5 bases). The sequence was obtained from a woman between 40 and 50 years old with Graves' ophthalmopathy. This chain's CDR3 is CASSQSRDPGNTIYF. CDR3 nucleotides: TGTGCCAGCAGCCAATCCCGGGACCCTGGAAACACCATATATTTT. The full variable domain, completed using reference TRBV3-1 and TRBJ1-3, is DTAVSQTPKYLVTQMGNDKSIKCEQNLGHDTMYWYKQDSKKFLKIMFSYNNKELIINETVPNRFSPKSPDKAHLNLHINSLELGDSAVYFCASSQSRDPGNTIYFGEGSWLTVV.